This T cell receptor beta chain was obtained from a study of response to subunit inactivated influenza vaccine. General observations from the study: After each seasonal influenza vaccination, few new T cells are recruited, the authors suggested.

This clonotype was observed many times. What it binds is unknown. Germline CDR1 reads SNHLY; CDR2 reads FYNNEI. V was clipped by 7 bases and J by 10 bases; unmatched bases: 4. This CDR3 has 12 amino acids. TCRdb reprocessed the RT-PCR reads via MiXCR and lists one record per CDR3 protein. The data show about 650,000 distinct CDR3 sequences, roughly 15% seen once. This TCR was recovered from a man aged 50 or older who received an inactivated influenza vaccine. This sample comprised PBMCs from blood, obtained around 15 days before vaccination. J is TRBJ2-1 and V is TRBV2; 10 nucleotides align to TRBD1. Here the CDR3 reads CASIRQGAEQFF. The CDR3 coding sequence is TGTGCCAGCATTAGACAGGGGGCGGAGCAGTTCTTC.